The next 6 T cell receptor beta chains were all read from a single sample in a study of T cells in localized non-small cell lung cancer. Sequencing was performed with immunoSEQ multiplex PCR; in TCRdb, only in-frame clones are kept and a portion is missing. The profile shows under 95,000 clones, more than 70% of them singletons. The sequencing here drew on peripheral blood, taken before any cancer treatment. These receptors were obtained from a female donor over 55 with stage I lung adenocarcinoma.

This chain links TRBV28 with TRBJ1-4; D uncertain. The CDR3 length is 16 residues. Germline CDR1 reads MDHEN; CDR2 reads SYDVKM. Trimming pared 5 bases from V and 3 bases from J, leaving 16 bases between. The CDR3 is CASSNQLAGANEKLFF. Written as DNA, the CDR3 is TGTGCCAGCAGTAATCAGTTAGCCGGGGCTAATGAAAAACTGTTTTTT.

The rearrangement joins TRBV10-3 to TRBJ1-5; a weak D match, TRBD1 (5 bases). The CDR3 is made up of 13 amino acids. Germline values: CDR1 ENHRY, CDR2 SYGVKD. Between the trimmed V and J ends, which lost 4 bases and 7 bases, there was a span of 11 bases. The CDR3 region has the DNA TGTGCCATCAGTGGGACCGGGGGGCAGCCCCAGCATTTT. This encodes CAISGTGGQPQHF.

The chain recombines TRBV4-3 with TRBJ1-5; no definite D call. Per the germline V gene, CDR1 is LGHNA and CDR2 is YSLEER. The length of the CDR3 is 15 residues. V was cut by 0 bases and J by 4 bases, with 10 bases left in between. Here the CDR3 reads CASSQDWRPNQPQHF. The CDR3 coding sequence is TGCGCCAGCAGCCAAGACTGGCGGCCAAATCAGCCCCAGCATTTT.

V is TRBV7-3 and J is TRBJ2-2, with 9 bases matching TRBD1. Trimming removed 2 bases from V and 1 base from J; junction bases left unmatched: 8. This CDR3 is 18 amino acids long. Germline lookup yields CDR1 SGHTA and CDR2 FQGTGA. The CDR3 DNA follows: TGTGCCAGCAGCTTAGATCCGACAGGGGGACGGAACACCGGGGAGCTGTTTTTT. This translates into CASSLDPTGGRNTGELFF.

V usage is TRBV29-1 and J usage is TRBJ1-2; D might be TRBD1 (6 bases). Trimming removed 3 bases at V and 7 bases at J, with 15 bases between. CDR3 length: 13 residues. Germline lookup yields CDR1 SQVTM and CDR2 ANQGSEA. The CDR3 DNA follows: TGCAGCGTTGAGGGCAGGGGATCTTTTGGCTACACCTTC. Amino acids: CSVEGRGSFGYTF.

This clone appeared once. The gene calls are TRBV5-1 and TRBJ2-1; D call uncertain. The CDR3 length is 15 residues. The germline V and J ends were trimmed by 0 bases and 3 bases, with 10 bases remaining between them. CDR1 is SGHRS, CDR2 YFSETQ, per germline. The CDR3 DNA sequence: TGCGCCAGCAGCTTGGTTAGGGTTAACTACAATGAGCAGTTCTTC. Its translation: CASSLVRVNYNEQFF.